Presented here are 25 T cell receptor beta chains from one specimen sequenced in a study of CD8+ T cells in alopecia areata. RNA, once extracted, was reverse transcribed into cDNA for use as the sequencing template. TCRdb keeps only in-frame clones here, not all; method: immunoSEQ multiplex PCR. Of about 300,000 clones in the sample, 58% were seen once. The sample's treatment: oral pan-JAK inhibitor, 5-10 mg twice daily. The sample here was CD4+ T cells sorted from blood, taken at week 24, from a patient treated with tofacitinib. All receptors come from a human donor with alopecia areata.

The rearrangement links TRBV14 to TRBJ1-4; 9 bases agree with TRBD1. The CDR3 length is 15 residues. V was clipped by 4 bases and J by 8 bases; unmatched bases: 8. Germline V gives CDR1 SGHDN, CDR2 FVKESK. CDR3 nucleotide sequence: TGTGCCAGCAGCCTTGGACAGGGGCTTAGCGAAAAACTGTTTTTT. It specifies CASSLGQGLSEKLFF.

This clone appeared a few times. This rearrangement joins TRBV7-9 to TRBJ2-1; a weak D match, TRBD1 (6 bases). Between the trimmed V and J ends, which lost 11 bases and 3 bases, there was a span of 17 bases. The CDR3 runs to 14 residues. CDR1 SEHNR and CDR2 FQNEAQ come from the germline V gene (reference sequence). The CDR3: CALNSEDSYNEQFF. The CDR3 DNA reads TGTGCCTTAAACTCCGAGGACAGCTACAATGAGCAGTTCTTC.

V is TRBV29-1 and J is TRBJ1-2; 9 nucleotides line up with TRBD1. The V gene's germline CDR1 is SQVTM and CDR2 ANQGSEA. V lost 1 base to trimming and J lost 0 bases; unmatched junction nucleotides: 12. This CDR3 comprises 18 residues. In DNA form, the CDR3 reads TGCAGCGTTGAAGCTCGAACGAGGACAGGGGCGACTAACTATGGCTACACCTTC. Translated: CSVEARTRTGATNYGYTF.

This clone was seen at least ten times. V and J are TRBV12-5 and TRBJ1-5, with unresolved D. Deletions cut 6 bases from V and 4 bases from J, with 10 bases between. This CDR3 is built from 13 residues. The germline V gene has CDR1 LGHNT and CDR2 FRNRAP. The CDR3 loop is CASGWEGNQPQHF. The CDR3 coding sequence is TGTGCTAGTGGCTGGGAAGGGAATCAGCCCCAGCATTTT.

The chain couples TRBV30 to TRBJ2-2; 8 nucleotides agree with TRBD1. The V gene end was trimmed by 2 bases and the J gene end by 6 bases; junction bases not matched to a gene: 2. The CDR3 runs 13 residues. CDR1 and CDR2 (germline): GTSNPN, SVGIG (reference sequence). The CDR3 bases are TGTGCCTGGAGTACGACAGGGGCCGGGGAGCTGTTTTTT. Amino acids: CAWSTTGAGELFF. Drawing the rest from reference TRBV30 and TRBJ2-2, the complete variable domain is SQTIHQWPATLVQPVGSPLSLECTVEGTSNPNLYWYRQAAGRGLQLLFYSVGIGQISSEVPQNLSASRPQDRQFILSSKKLLLSDSGFYLCAWSTTGAGELFFGEGSRLTVL.

The rearrangement joins TRBV2 to TRBJ2-3; possible D gene TRBD1, 5 bases. The V and J ends lost 2 bases and 1 base respectively, with 7 bases between them. The length of the CDR3 is 14 residues. The germline V gene encodes CDR1 SNHLY and CDR2 FYNNEI. The CDR3 sequence is CASSERGGTDTQYF. For the CDR3, the DNA is TGTGCCAGCAGTGAAAGGGGCGGCACAGATACGCAGTATTTT.

This sequence joins TRBV7-9 and TRBJ2-1, with 10 bases fitting TRBD2. V trimming: 1 base; J trimming: 0 bases; junction bases outside the gene matches: 3. Looked up from germline, CDR1 is SEHNR and CDR2 is FQNEAQ (reference sequence). The CDR3 is 17 amino acids. CDR3 amino acids: CASSLELAGSSYNEQFF. The CDR3 DNA reads as TGTGCCAGCAGCTTAGAACTAGCGGGGAGCTCCTACAATGAGCAGTTCTTC.

This clone occurred a few times. The chain is built from TRBV29-1 and TRBJ2-2, with D perhaps assigned TRBD1 or TRBD2 (5 bases each). Per the germline V gene, CDR1 is SQVTM and CDR2 is ANQGSEA. V shed 5 bases and J shed 5 bases, with 18 bases lying between them. The CDR3 is 15 residues long. The CDR3 loop is CSVRGWDGRTGELFF. As DNA, the CDR3 is TGCAGCGTTAGGGGCTGGGATGGGAGAACCGGGGAGCTGTTTTTT.

The chain links TRBV7-2 to TRBJ2-1; 8 bases map to TRBD2. The length of the CDR3 is 15 residues. Germline V gene sequence: CDR1 SGHTA, CDR2 FQGNSA. The ends lost 4 bases at V and 6 bases at J; junction bases unmatched: 8. CDR3 protein: CASSSYGGAFNEQFF. The CDR3 region has the DNA TGTGCCAGCAGCTCCTACGGGGGGGCCTTCAATGAGCAGTTCTTC.

V is TRBV29-1 and J is TRBJ2-2; D gene uncertain. Deletions cut 4 bases from V and 4 bases from J, with 7 bases between. The CDR3 covers 12 residues. Germline assignment: CDR1 SQVTM and CDR2 ANQGSEA. CDR3 residues: CSVAASTGELFF. CDR3 bases: TGCAGCGTTGCTGCCTCCACCGGGGAGCTGTTTTTT.

V and J are TRBV29-1 and TRBJ2-7; D ambiguous. V dropped 2 bases and J dropped 7 bases, with 9 bases sitting between them. Germline V gene data show CDR1 as SQVTM and CDR2 as ANQGSEA. The length of the CDR3 is 11 residues. In nucleotides, the CDR3 is TGCAGCGTTGAATACCTCCAGGAGCAGTACTTC. Protein sequence: CSVEYLQEQYF.

The chain combines TRBV10-3 with TRBJ2-7, with D uncertain. Trimming cost V 5 bases and J 4 bases, with 6 bases left between them. Germline CDR1 and CDR2: ENHRY and SYGVKD. The CDR3 is 11 residues long. CDR3 in amino acids: CAISKSYEQYF. The CDR3 bases are TGTGCCATCAGTAAATCGTACGAGCAGTACTTC.

The J gene is TRBJ1-1, the V gene TRBV5-1; no reliable D call. Germline V CDR1 and CDR2: SGHRS, YFSETQ. V lost 0 bases, J lost 0 bases, and 9 bases lay in between. The CDR3 consists of 15 residues. The CDR3 DNA sequence: TGCGCCAGCAGCTTGGACGGACGGATGAACACTGAAGCTTTCTTT. Protein sequence: CASSLDGRMNTEAFF.

A few counts support this clone. The V call is TRBV5-1, the J call TRBJ1-1; D gene uncertain. Trimming left V 0 bases short and J 0 bases short, with 12 bases between. CDR3 length: 16 amino acids. Germline V CDR1 and CDR2: SGHRS, YFSETQ. CDR3 region: CASSLGSTTMNTEAFF. Written as DNA, the CDR3 is TGCGCCAGCAGCTTGGGGTCCACTACGATGAACACTGAAGCTTTCTTT. The entire variable domain, with the rest obtained from reference TRBV5-1 and TRBJ1-1, is as follows: KAGVTQTPRYLIKTRGQQVTLSCSPISGHRSVSWYQQTPGQGLQFLFEYFSETQRNKGNFPGRFSGRQFSNSRSEMNVSTLELGDSALYLCASSLGSTTMNTEAFFGQGTRLTVV.

This clone was seen more than once but under ten times. This chain links TRBV6-5 with TRBJ2-1, with 8 positions matching TRBD2. The V segment lost 5 bases and the J segment 4 bases; nucleotides outside the gene matches: 7. Germline V CDR1 and CDR2: MNHEY, SVGAGI. This CDR3 contains 15 residues. The CDR3 nucleotides are TGTGCCAGCAGTGCATCCGGGACTAGTTACAATGAGCAGTTCTTC. Translation gives CASSASGTSYNEQFF.

The CDR3: CASSLEGGYTF. CDR3 in DNA: TGCGCCAGCAGCTTGGAAGGAGGCTACACCTTC. The chain combines TRBV5-1 with TRBJ1-2; D uncertain. This CDR3 comprises 11 residues. Germline loops: CDR1 SGHRS, CDR2 YFSETQ. The germline V and J ends were trimmed by 0 bases and 8 bases, with 5 bases remaining between them.

This clone was detected only a few times. Other DNA sequences from this sample encode an identical CDR3 as well. V and J are TRBV29-1 and TRBJ1-2; the D is unclear. Germline loops: CDR1 SQVTM, CDR2 ANQGSEA. Trimming stripped 6 bases from V and 5 bases from J, with 7 bases between. This CDR3 is built from 10 residues. The CDR3 region has the DNA TGCAGCGTGTTGGGGTATGGCTACACCTTC. This translates into CSVLGYGYTF.

The V gene is TRBV20-1, the J gene TRBJ1-1; D unclear. Germline V CDR1 and CDR2: DFQATT, SNEGSKA (reference sequence). V was trimmed by 0 bases and J by 4 bases, leaving 3 bases between them. The CDR3 length is 11 residues. Here the CDR3 reads CSARDPTEAFF. The DNA for the CDR3 is TGCAGTGCTAGAGATCCCACTGAAGCTTTCTTT.

The chain is built from TRBV4-1 and TRBJ1-1; D is unresolved. The CDR3 is 14 residues long. Between the trimmed V and J ends, which lost 5 bases and 0 bases, there was a span of 10 bases. The germline V gene encodes CDR1 MGHRA and CDR2 YSYEKL. This CDR3 is CASSWRLLNTEAFF. The CDR3 bases are TGCGCCAGCAGCTGGCGACTGTTGAACACTGAAGCTTTCTTT.

The V gene is TRBV9, the J gene TRBJ1-2; D ambiguous. The V gene's germline CDR1 is SGDLS and CDR2 YYNGEE. Trimming left V 0 bases short and J 2 bases short, with 8 bases between. The CDR3 consists of 14 residues. The CDR3, as DNA: TGTGCCAGCAGCGTAGAGGGCCTCAACTATGGCTACACCTTC. Its translation is CASSVEGLNYGYTF.

This clone was detected once. The rearrangement uses TRBV9 and TRBJ1-2; 7 bases align to TRBD1. Germline loops: CDR1 SGDLS, CDR2 YYNGEE. The CDR3 is 14 amino acids. With 3 bases clipped from V and 5 bases from J, the junction kept 7 bases outside the gene matches. In DNA, the CDR3 is TGTGCCAGCAGCGAGACAGGGTGGGGATATGGCTACACCTTC. Encoded protein: CASSETGWGYGYTF. The entire variable domain, with the rest obtained from reference TRBV9 and TRBJ1-2, is as follows: DSGVTQTPKHLITATGQRVTLRCSPRSGDLSVYWYQQSLDQGLQFLIQYYNGEERAKGNILERFSAQQFPDLHSELNLSSLELGDSALYFCASSETGWGYGYTFGSGTRLTVV.

The chain is built from TRBV5-1 and TRBJ2-7, with no clear D. The CDR3 sequence is 15 residues long. Trimming cost V 5 bases and J 1 base, with 16 bases left between them. CDR1 is SGHRS and CDR2 is YFSETQ in the germline V gene. The CDR3 nucleotides read TGCGCCAGCAGGGCGGACGCTGGGCTATCCTACGAGCAGTACTTC. Translating gives CASRADAGLSYEQYF.

This clone was recorded once. Its ends do not fully match the called genes, so a read error is possible. The rearrangement uses TRBV30 and TRBJ1-3; D possibly corresponds to TRBD1 (5 bases). The length of the CDR3 is 11 residues. Germline assignment: CDR1 GTSNPN and CDR2 SVGIG (reference sequence). The CDR3 is CAWADSGTPNF. In DNA form, the CDR3 reads TGTGCCTGGGCAGACAGTGGGACCCCTAATTTT.

The rearrangement links TRBV7-9 to TRBJ2-1; 7 bases are shared with TRBD2. Per the germline V gene, CDR1 is SEHNR and CDR2 is FQNEAQ (reference sequence). V was pared by 7 bases and J by 6 bases, with 12 bases of the junction left unmatched. CDR3 length: 15 amino acids. CDR3 region: CASTLVSGDLNEQFF. The DNA for the CDR3 is TGTGCCAGCACCCTAGTCAGCGGGGACCTCAATGAGCAGTTCTTC. Looking up the rest from reference TRBV7-9 and TRBJ2-1 gives the full variable domain: DTGVSQNPRHKITKRGQNVTFRCDPISEHNRLYWYRQTLGQGPEFLTYFQNEAQLEKSRLLSDRFSAERPKGSFSTLEIQRTEQGDSAMYLCASTLVSGDLNEQFFGPGTRLTVL.

The chain employs TRBV6-5 and TRBJ2-2; tentative D call: TRBD1 (5 bases). Germline CDR1 and CDR2: MNHEY and SVGAGI. The V end was cut by 10 bases, the J end by 3 bases, with 18 bases between. This CDR3 region has 15 residues. CDR3 coding DNA: TGTGCCAATAACAAAGGGGTGTGTGACACCGGGGAGCTGTTTTTT. Its protein product is CANNKGVCDTGELFF.